This entry describes one T cell receptor (beta chain). The antigen remains undetermined. Germline V gene lookup returns CDR1 MDHEN and CDR2 SYDVKM. The CDR3 loop spans 15 amino acids. Trimming cost V 6 bases and J 5 bases, with 19 bases left between them. The data are from a study of regulatory T cells in long-lasting Graves disease. The sample's time point: newly diagnosed GD, antithyroid drugs for less than 3 months. PBMC RNA was the source of the TCR library. Points from the study as a whole: Whereas around 970 public clonotypes were shared by new patients, persistent patients shared more, at a few thousand.

To make TCR beta libraries, researchers used iRepertoire HTBI primers and Arm-PCR of CDR3 regions. One entry per CDR3 protein, called by TCRdb with MiXCR from the multiplex PCR reads. The data hold a few hundred thousand distinct CDR3 sequences, with approximately 12% observed a single time. The sample also formed part of further work on T cells in Graves' hyperthyroidism and ophthalmopathy.

This specimen consisted of peripheral blood mononuclear cells (PBMCs), obtained at new diagnosis, from a patient treated with antithyroid drugs. This sequence originates from a woman aged 18 to 35 with Graves disease. The genes are TRBV28 and TRBJ2-5, with D perhaps matching TRBD2 (7 bases). The CDR3 sequence: CASSQEGGRGETQYF. The CDR3 DNA sequence: TGTGCCAGCAGCCAAGAAGGTGGGAGGGGGGAGACCCAGTACTTC.